One sample yielded the 29 T cell receptor beta chains listed below, sequenced in a study of blood T cells in healthy people across ages. Primers used in a second PCR of roughly 6 to 12 cycles were a sample-barcoded 5' primer and a J-beta primer mix. Each CDR3 protein gets one entry after TCRdb re-called the 5' RACE reads with MiXCR. Among hundreds of thousands of distinct CDR3 sequences, roughly 32% were seen once, and the ten largest hold 15%. Sequences were obtained from blood. These receptor sequences come from a woman older than 75 in good health.

The chain recombines TRBV2 with TRBJ2-2; D is uncertain. Germline lookup yields CDR1 SNHLY and CDR2 FYNNEI. V was cut by 3 bases and J by 4 bases, with 9 bases left in between. There are 14 residues in the CDR3. For the CDR3, the DNA is TGTGCCAGCAGTGAGGGGATGGGCACCGGGGAGCTGTTTTTT. It yields the protein CASSEGMGTGELFF.

This clonotype was detected only a few times. This chain joins TRBV20-1 and TRBJ1-5; maybe TRBD1 (6 bases). CDR1 and CDR2 (germline): DFQATT, SNEGSKA (reference sequence). This CDR3 spans 15 amino acids. Trimming stripped 3 bases from V and 7 bases from J, with 19 bases between. The DNA of the CDR3 is TGCAGTGCTAGTACGAGTCAGGGGTTAGGGCAGCCCCAGCATTTT. Residues: CSASTSQGLGQPQHF.

J is TRBJ2-3 and V is TRBV7-2; the D gene is possibly TRBD2 (6 bases). The length of the CDR3 is 12 residues. V lost 5 bases to trimming and J lost 12 bases, with 15 bases between them. From germline, CDR1 is SGHTA and CDR2 FQGNSA. The CDR3 nucleotides read TGTGCCAGCAGCGTCCTAGCGCGCGATCAGTATTTT. This codes for CASSVLARDQYF.

Only one count was recorded for this clonotype. Since a much larger clone is just one base distant, this may be a read error. The genes are TRBV20-1 and TRBJ2-5; either TRBD1 or TRBD2 may fit D (5 bases each). Germline V gene lookup returns CDR1 DFQATT and CDR2 SNEGSKA (reference sequence). This CDR3 has 15 amino acids. CDR3 protein: CSTRDPAGNQETQYF. CDR3 nucleotide sequence: TGCAGTACTAGAGATCCGGCAGGGAACCAAGAGACCCAGTACTTC.

This clonotype was detected ten times or more. This chain connects TRBV6-6 to TRBJ2-3, with D unresolved. V was pared by 4 bases and J by 7 bases, with 6 bases between. Germline values: CDR1 MNHNY, CDR2 SVGAGI (reference sequence). The CDR3 length is 11 residues. The CDR3 bases are TGTGCCAGCAGTTCCCCTTATACGCAGTATTTT. Translation: CASSSPYTQYF.

This rearrangement joins TRBV7-3 to TRBJ2-1, with D perhaps matching TRBD1 or TRBD2 (5 bases each). This CDR3 is 17 amino acids long. Trimming took off 2 bases at V and 3 bases at J, with 17 bases between the two ends. In germline, CDR1 is SGHTA, CDR2 FQGTGA. This CDR3 reads CASSLAAGAGYYNEQFF. Written as DNA, the CDR3 is TGTGCCAGCAGCTTAGCGGCCGGGGCGGGCTACTACAATGAGCAGTTCTTC.

This chain connects TRBV12-3 or TRBV12-4 to TRBJ2-3, with D unclear. V shed 6 bases and J shed 5 bases, with 9 bases lying between them. The CDR3 consists of 12 residues. CDR3 DNA: TGTGCCAGCAGAGCGCGAGGAGATACGCAGTATTTT. Protein sequence: CASRARGDTQYF.

In its sample, this clonotype was seen many times. This chain joins TRBV5-6 and TRBJ2-1; a weak D match, TRBD2 (5 bases). Trimming cost V 4 bases and J 3 bases, with 11 bases left between them. CDR1 and CDR2 from the germline V gene are SGHDT and YYEEEE. The CDR3 is made up of 14 amino acids. In DNA, the CDR3 is TGTGCCAGCAGCCGGTATGGGAGCTACAATGAGCAGTTCTTC. Translation gives CASSRYGSYNEQFF.

This clonotype was found many times. The chain joins TRBV28 to TRBJ2-7; D is possibly TRBD1 (6 bases). Trimming pared 1 base from V and 4 bases from J, leaving 11 bases between. Germline lookup yields CDR1 MDHEN and CDR2 SYDVKM. This CDR3 is 14 amino acids long. DNA for the CDR3: TGTGCCAGCAGTTTATTGTCAGGGGTGTACGAGCAGTACTTC. It translates to CASSLLSGVYEQYF.

This clonotype appeared many times. V is TRBV3-1 and J is TRBJ1-1; D possibly corresponds to TRBD1 (5 bases). The CDR3 has 13 amino acids. CDR1 is LGHDT, CDR2 YNNKEL, per germline (reference sequence). V was trimmed by 1 base and J by 3 bases, leaving 6 bases between them. CDR3 sequence (DNA): TGTGCCAGCAGCCAAGGAGGGGACACTGAAGCTTTCTTT. This translates into CASSQGGDTEAFF.

The chain recombines TRBV11-2 with TRBJ1-2; no firm D call. CDR1 and CDR2 (germline): SGHAT, FQNNGV. The CDR3 extends over 16 amino acids. Trimming took 0 bases from V and 0 from J, leaving 11 bases between them. CDR3 nucleotides: TGTGCCAGCAGCTTAGATCCGAGCCTTCCTAACTATGGCTACACCTTC. Translation: CASSLDPSLPNYGYTF.

This clonotype was observed a single time. This may come from a read error, since a much larger clone is one base off. CDR3 residues: CSARPPAGGPYEQFF. The CDR3 coding sequence is TGCAGTGCTAGACCCCCAGCGGGGGGCCCCTACGAGCAGTTCTTC. The chain links TRBV20-1 to TRBJ2-1, with TRBD2 matching over 9 bases. In germline, CDR1 is DFQATT, CDR2 SNEGSKA (reference sequence). The CDR3 totals 15 residues. J gave up 10 bases and V 2 bases, and 12 bases lay outside the gene matches.

This clonotype was detected ten times or more. V and J are TRBV4-3 and TRBJ2-1, with TRBD1 identical over 9 bases. This CDR3 region has 15 residues. J lost 14 bases, V lost 0 bases, and 11 bases had no gene match. Germline V gives CDR1 LGHNA, CDR2 YSLEER. This chain's CDR3 is CASSQDLGQGPQEFF. The CDR3 DNA follows: TGCGCCAGCAGCCAAGATTTGGGACAGGGCCCTCAGGAGTTCTTC.

This sequence joins TRBV27 and TRBJ2-3; D ambiguous. Trimming took off 2 bases at V and 1 base at J, with 16 bases between the two ends. CDR1 is MNHEY, CDR2 SMNVEV, per germline (reference sequence). This CDR3 is 17 amino acids long. The CDR3 bases are TGTGCCAGCAGTTTAATGTTGACCTCCGAGGGCACAGATACGCAGTATTTT. It encodes CASSLMLTSEGTDTQYF.

This clonotype occurred a few times. The germline gene is not matched at one end of the junction; a read error may be the cause. The chain couples TRBV20-1 to TRBJ1-4; no definite D call. Germline V CDR1 and CDR2: DFQATT, SNEGSKA (reference sequence). This CDR3 comprises 13 residues. CDR3: CSAQKGSNEKRFF. The DNA of the CDR3 is TGCAGTGCTCAAAAAGGGTCTAATGAAAAACGGTTTTTT.

The V and J genes are TRBV7-2 and TRBJ2-5, with D tentatively TRBD1 (5 bases). V lost 1 base to trimming and J lost 7 bases, with 16 bases between them. Germline V gene sequence: CDR1 SGHTA, CDR2 FQGNSA. The CDR3 covers 15 residues. CDR3 DNA: TGTGCCAGCAGCTTAGGAGGCAGGGAAGTAGGGACCCAGTACTTC. This encodes CASSLGGREVGTQYF.

The chain is built from TRBV28 and TRBJ1-4; no reliable D call. CDR3 length: 13 amino acids. Germline V gene lookup returns CDR1 MDHEN and CDR2 SYDVKM. Trimming stripped 8 bases from V and 0 bases from J, with 7 bases between. In nucleotides, the CDR3 is TGTGCCAGCGGGAGTCCAACTAATGAAAAACTGTTTTTT. Amino acid sequence: CASGSPTNEKLFF. Full variable domain (rest looked up from reference TRBV28 and TRBJ1-4): DVKVTQSSRYLVKRTGEKVFLECVQDMDHENMFWYRQDPGLGLRLIYFSYDVKMKEKGDIPEGYSVSREKKERFSLILESASTNQTSMYLCASGSPTNEKLFFGSGTQLSVL.

The sample holds many counts of this clonotype. The gene calls are TRBV10-3 and TRBJ2-3; D not certain. The CDR3 has 12 amino acids. With 1 base removed from V and 3 bases from J, the gap between germline ends came to 2 bases. Germline lookup yields CDR1 ENHRY and CDR2 SYGVKD. For the CDR3, the DNA is TGTGCCATCAGTGAGTTTACAGATACGCAGTATTTT. Protein product: CAISEFTDTQYF.

This clonotype has only a few counts. The chain carries TRBV7-9 and TRBJ1-1; TRBD1 matches 9 bases. Per the germline V gene, CDR1 is SEHNR and CDR2 is FQNEAQ (reference sequence). V lost 5 bases to trimming and J lost 0 bases; unmatched junction nucleotides: 7. The CDR3 length is 16 residues. As DNA, the CDR3 is TGTGCCAGCAGCCGGGGGACAGGGCCTATGAACACTGAAGCTTTCTTT. Translation: CASSRGTGPMNTEAFF.

The chain carries TRBV6-5 and TRBJ1-2; D gene unclear. Per the germline V gene, CDR1 is MNHEY and CDR2 is SVGAGI. V lost 10 bases and J lost 7, with 16 bases in between. The CDR3 extends over 12 amino acids. The CDR3 DNA is TGTGCCACCCTCCGCACCGGGAGTGGCTACACCTTC. This gives the protein CATLRTGSGYTF.

At least ten counts were recorded for this clonotype. V is TRBV18 and J is TRBJ2-7; the D gene is possibly TRBD2 (6 bases). Trimming took 6 bases from V and 3 from J, leaving 9 bases between them. The CDR3 contains 12 residues. The V gene's germline CDR1 is KGHSH and CDR2 LQKENI. The CDR3 is CASSGLHYEQYF. Here the CDR3 DNA reads TGTGCCAGCTCGGGACTTCACTACGAGCAGTACTTC.

This clonotype came up a few times. Being one base from a much bigger clone, this may be a read error. The chain carries TRBV20-1 and TRBJ2-1, with TRBD2 matching 10 bases. This CDR3 comprises 16 residues. Germline V CDR1 and CDR2: DFQATT, SNEGSKA (reference sequence). DNA for the CDR3: TGCAGTGCTCATACCAGGAGCGGGGGGGCTATGAATGAGCAGGTCTTC. It encodes CSAHTRSGGAMNEQVF.

A note on this clonotype: Possible read error: a much larger clone is one base away. This chain uses TRBV4-2 with TRBJ2-5, with 10 bases identical to TRBD2. The V gene's germline CDR1 is LGHNA and CDR2 YNFKEQ. The CDR3 covers 15 residues. J gave up 11 bases and V 4 bases, and 13 bases lay outside the gene matches. The chain's CDR3 is CASSPRSGGAGEQYF. The CDR3 DNA is TGTGCCAGCAGCCCCCGCAGCGGGGGGGCCGGTGAGCAGTACTTC.

This chain links TRBV12-3 or TRBV12-4 with TRBJ2-2; TRBD2 matches at 9 bases. This CDR3 has 16 amino acids. The V gene end was trimmed by 5 bases and the J gene end by 5 bases; junction bases not matched to a gene: 9. CDR3 sequence reads: CASSVLSSGVTGELFF. CDR3 bases: TGTGCCAGCAGTGTACTTTCTAGCGGGGTGACCGGGGAGCTGTTTTTT.

The J gene is TRBJ2-1, the V gene TRBV5-6; 12 bases agree with TRBD2. Germline V lookup: CDR1 SGHDT, CDR2 YYEEEE. After removal of 0 bases from V and 0 bases from J, the junction contained 7 bases not matched to a gene. The CDR3 totals 19 residues. The CDR3 spells CASSLELAGGLPSYNEQFF. The CDR3 nucleotides are TGTGCCAGCAGCTTGGAACTAGCGGGGGGTCTGCCCTCCTACAATGAGCAGTTCTTC.

As concerns this clonotype: The junction differs from germline at one of its ends, possibly a read error. The chain links TRBV6-5 to TRBJ2-1; D is tentatively TRBD1 or TRBD2 (5 bases each). This CDR3 has 12 residues. Germline CDR1 MNHEY, CDR2 SVGAGI. The DNA of the CDR3 is TGTGCCAGCAGTTACAGGGTAGGGGAGCAGGTCTTC. Amino acids: CASSYRVGEQVF.

The chain combines TRBV6-2 or TRBV6-3 with TRBJ1-1, with 7 bases identical to TRBD1. Germline values: CDR1 MNHEY, CDR2 SVGEGT. This CDR3 is 14 amino acids long. Germline trimming cut 5 bases from V and 6 bases from J; bases unmatched to any gene: 9. The CDR3 DNA reads as TGTGCCAGCAGTGGAAGGACAGGATCCGCTGAAGCTTTCTTT. Amino acid sequence: CASSGRTGSAEAFF.

This clonotype was seen only a few times. A much larger clonotype is one base distant, so this may be a read error. The rearrangement links TRBV5-1 to TRBJ2-1; D ambiguous. CDR1 and CDR2 from the germline V gene are SGHRS and YFSETQ. The CDR3 consists of 11 residues. Trimming removed 4 bases from V and 13 bases from J, with 12 bases in between. Here the CDR3 DNA reads TGCGCCAGCAGCCCTATACAGACCCAGTTCTTC. The encoded protein is CASSPIQTQFF.

This clonotype turned up a few times. The CDR3 DNA reads TGTGCCAGCAGTCCCGGACTAGCGGGGCTATGGACCGGGGAGCTGTTTTTT. Protein product: CASSPGLAGLWTGELFF. V is TRBV6-1 and J is TRBJ2-2; 12 bases are a match to TRBD2. This CDR3 has 17 amino acids. Germline CDR1 reads MNHNS; CDR2 reads SASEGT. Trimming took 5 bases from V and 5 from J; bases not matched to a gene: 9.